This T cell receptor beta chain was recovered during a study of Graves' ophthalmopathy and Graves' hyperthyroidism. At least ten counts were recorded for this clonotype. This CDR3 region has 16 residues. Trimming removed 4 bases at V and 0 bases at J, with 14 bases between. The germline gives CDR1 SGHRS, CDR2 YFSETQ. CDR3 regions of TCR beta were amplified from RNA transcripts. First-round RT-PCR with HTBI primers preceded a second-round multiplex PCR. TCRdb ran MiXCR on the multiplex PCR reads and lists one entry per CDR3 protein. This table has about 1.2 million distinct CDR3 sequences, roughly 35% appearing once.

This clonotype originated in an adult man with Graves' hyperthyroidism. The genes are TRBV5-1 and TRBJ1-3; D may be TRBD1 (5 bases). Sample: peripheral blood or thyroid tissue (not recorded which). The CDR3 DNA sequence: TGCGCCAGCAGCCCCTCTGGCGGACACTCTGGAAACACCATATATTTT. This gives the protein CASSPSGGHSGNTIYF.